This T cell receptor (beta chain) emerged from a study of blood T cell repertoires in COVID-19 (dated by TCRdb to about 2020). For context, the study as a whole: Samples from collaborators originated in the United States, Italy and Spain and spanned both the acute and convalescent phases of COVID-19. The prospective study material was composed of cDNA or gDNA derived from T cells, B-cell-depleted T cells, or PBMCs. The repertoires were released in a freely available public database meant as a resource for research on the immune response to SARS-CoV-2. Where HLA class I and class II types were available, the types were taken from metadata supplied by the sample provider, not from assay-based typing. Nearly every sample came with metadata listing a de-identified subject ID, COVID-19 status, age in years and sex. Subjects who had been exposed to COVID-19, were actively infected with it, or had recovered from it provided the deeply sampled blood TCRbeta repertoires that made up the dataset. Samples came from the ongoing ImmuneRACE study (first 160 participants) plus 1,254 subjects from 6 global collaborators. Study-wide findings and limitations: Clinical and demographic metadata were provided uncurated, with the amount varying by source and participant.

The immunoSEQ Assay, a bias-controlled multiplex PCR, was used to amplify TCRbeta CDR3 regions from genomic DNA. The study's own analysis went as follows. Within the assay, amplification of reference gene primers was used to estimate how many nucleated cells each sample contained. To quantify the absolute abundance of each unique TCRbeta CDR3 rearrangement, sequence reads were collapsed and filtered. For each sample, productive Simpson clonality was calculated as the square root of Simpson's diversity index across productive rearrangements. TCRdb provides this immuneACCESS table in a form limited to in-frame rearrangements. Some clones are lacking; in checked studies, under half of them reflect an unresolved V gene, and why the rest are absent is not known. V and J calls and clone size are copied from that table; D and trimming were computed from the DNA. The sample includes 160,000 or so clones, with 80% to 90% observed a single time. Approximately 19% of the sample belongs to the ten largest clones.

Regarding this clone: The antigen this receptor binds is unknown. No base quality values were provided; no much bigger clone lies one nucleotide off.

Collaborating institutions collected whole blood in K2EDTA tubes following their own protocols. For TCRbeta analysis, collaborators shipped samples as frozen whole blood, isolated PBMCs, or DNA extracted from either of those sample types. The receptor comes from a woman at least 80 years old with acute or convalescent COVID-19. Material for sequencing was peripheral blood.

The sequenced DNA: TGTGCCAGCAGCTCGGGACAGGGGGGTGGCAATCAGCCCCAGCATTTT. Its protein reads: CASSSGQGGGNQPQHF. The sequence links TRBV7-9 to TRBJ1-5; TRBD1 fits 11 bases in the junction. From its cysteine to its phenylalanine, the CDR3 spans 16 amino acids. Left in the record is the CDR3 DNA by itself, 48 bases read in frame from the first base. The V end gives up 4 bases and the J end 2 bases, leaving 4 bases in the junction not matched to a gene. CDR1 SEHNR and CDR2 FQNEAQ are derived from the germline V gene (reference sequence).